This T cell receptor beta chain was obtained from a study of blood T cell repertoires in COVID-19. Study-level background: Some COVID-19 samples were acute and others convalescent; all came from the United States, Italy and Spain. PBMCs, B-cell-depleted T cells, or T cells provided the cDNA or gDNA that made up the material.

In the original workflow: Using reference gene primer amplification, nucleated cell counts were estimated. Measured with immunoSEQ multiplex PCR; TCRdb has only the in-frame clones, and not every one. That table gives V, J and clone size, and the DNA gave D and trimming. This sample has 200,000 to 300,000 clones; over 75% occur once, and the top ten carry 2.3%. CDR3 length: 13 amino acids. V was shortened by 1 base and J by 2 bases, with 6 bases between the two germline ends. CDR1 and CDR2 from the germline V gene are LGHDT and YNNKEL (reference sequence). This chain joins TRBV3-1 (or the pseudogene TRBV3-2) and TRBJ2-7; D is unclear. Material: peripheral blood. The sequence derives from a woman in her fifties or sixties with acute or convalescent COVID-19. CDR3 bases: TGTGCCAGCAGCCAAGGCGGAACCTACGAGCAGTACTTC. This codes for CASSQGGTYEQYF.